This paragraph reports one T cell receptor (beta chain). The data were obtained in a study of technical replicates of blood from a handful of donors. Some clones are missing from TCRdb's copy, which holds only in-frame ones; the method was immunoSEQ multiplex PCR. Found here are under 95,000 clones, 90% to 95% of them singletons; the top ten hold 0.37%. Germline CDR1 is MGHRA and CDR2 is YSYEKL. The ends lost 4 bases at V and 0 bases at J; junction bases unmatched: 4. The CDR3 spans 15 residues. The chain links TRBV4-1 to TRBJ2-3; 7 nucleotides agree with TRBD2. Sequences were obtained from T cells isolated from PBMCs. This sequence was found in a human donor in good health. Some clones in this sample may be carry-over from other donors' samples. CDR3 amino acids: CASSLLGRSTDTQYF. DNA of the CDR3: TGCGCCAGCAGCCTCCTCGGGAGGAGCACAGATACGCAGTATTTT.